This is a list of T cell receptor beta chains from one sample in a study of glioma-infiltrating T cells. TCRdb re-called the multiplex PCR reads with MiXCR, one entry per CDR3 protein. This table holds about 140,000 distinct CDR3 sequences, 39% found once. Specimen: glioma tissue, nonneoplastic brain tissue, or PBMCs (not recorded which). These receptor sequences come from a human donor with low-grade glioma or glioblastoma, undergoing nonglioma brain surgery, or in good health (not recorded which). Each CDR3 is given with its conserved first and last residue. The order of the fields is J gene, D gene, V gene, clone size, CDR3 DNA, CDR3 protein. The D gene is left open where the match is weak. Not every row has a clone size; where given, it reads once, few, many or a size class.

J gene: TRBJ1-1; D gene: -; V gene: TRBV4-3; clone size: -; CDR3 DNA: TGCGCCAGCAGCCGGGGAAGCGGGGAGGTGGCTGAAGCTTTCTTT; CDR3 protein: CASSRGSGEVAEAFF
J gene: TRBJ1-5; D gene: -; V gene: TRBV10-3; clone size: few; CDR3 DNA: TGTGCCATCAGAGGGACCGTCAATCAGCCCCAGCATTTT; CDR3 protein: CAIRGTVNQPQHF
J gene: TRBJ2-7; D gene: -; V gene: TRBV6-2/TRBV6-3; clone size: -; CDR3 DNA: TGTGCCAGCAGCTCGAGGAGTAGGTCCGACTACGAGCAGTACTTC; CDR3 protein: CASSSRSRSDYEQYF
J gene: TRBJ2-5; D gene: -; V gene: TRBV28; clone size: few; CDR3 DNA: TGTGCCAGCAGGGGCACAGCCTTGCAAGAGACCCAGTACTTC; CDR3 protein: CASRGTALQETQYF
J gene: TRBJ2-7; D gene: -; V gene: TRBV5-1; clone size: -; CDR3 DNA: TGCGCCAGCAGCTTGGGGTCAGGGCAGGCCTACGAGCAGTACTTC; CDR3 protein: CASSLGSGQAYEQYF
J gene: TRBJ1-5; D gene: -; V gene: TRBV24-1; clone size: -; CDR3 DNA: TGTGCCACCAGTGACGCGGACAGCTATCAGCCCCAGCATTTT; CDR3 protein: CATSDADSYQPQHF
J gene: TRBJ1-6; D gene: -; V gene: TRBV12-3/TRBV12-4; clone size: -; CDR3 DNA: TGTGCCAGCAGTTTAGGGTTGGGGGTGGACTCACCCCTCCACTTT; CDR3 protein: CASSLGLGVDSPLHF
J gene: TRBJ2-3; D gene: -; V gene: TRBV20-1; clone size: -; CDR3 DNA: TGCAGTGCTAGAGATCTGAACTTCACAGATACGCAGTATTTT; CDR3 protein: CSARDLNFTDTQYF
J gene: TRBJ1-1; D gene: -; V gene: TRBV20-1; clone size: once; CDR3 DNA: TGCAGTGCTAGAGATGCGTCACGGGACACTGAAGCTTTCTTT; CDR3 protein: CSARDASRDTEAFF
J gene: TRBJ1-1; D gene: TRBD1; V gene: TRBV10-2; clone size: -; CDR3 DNA: TGCGCCAGCAGGGACAGGGGTAGCACTGAAGCTTTCTTT; CDR3 protein: CASRDRGSTEAFF
J gene: TRBJ1-2; D gene: -; V gene: TRBV2; clone size: -; CDR3 DNA: TGTGCCAGCAGTGAAGCAGGACGGGACTATGGCTACACCTTC; CDR3 protein: CASSEAGRDYGYTF
J gene: TRBJ1-5; D gene: TRBD1; V gene: TRBV6-1; clone size: -; CDR3 DNA: TGTGCCAGCAGCGACGGACAGGTTTGGGACCCAGCCCAGCATTTT; CDR3 protein: CASSDGQVWDPAQHF
J gene: TRBJ2-1; D gene: TRBD2; V gene: TRBV12-3/TRBV12-4; clone size: -; CDR3 DNA: TGTGCCAGCAGTTTAGCTAGACTAGCGGGGAGCTCCTACAATGAGCAGTTCTTC; CDR3 protein: CASSLARLAGSSYNEQFF
J gene: TRBJ1-1; D gene: -; V gene: TRBV4-2; clone size: -; CDR3 DNA: TGTGCCAGCAGCCTAGCAGGAGCCTTGAACACTGAAGCTTTCTTT; CDR3 protein: CASSLAGALNTEAFF
J gene: TRBJ1-2; D gene: TRBD1; V gene: TRBV7-3; clone size: -; CDR3 DNA: TGTGCCAGCAGAGGACAGGGGGAGGATGGCTACACCTTC; CDR3 protein: CASRGQGEDGYTF
J gene: TRBJ2-3; D gene: -; V gene: TRBV20-1; clone size: -; CDR3 DNA: TGCAGTGTCGCGGATAGCACAGATACGCAGTATTTT; CDR3 protein: CSVADSTDTQYF
J gene: TRBJ2-5; D gene: TRBD2; V gene: TRBV4-3; clone size: -; CDR3 DNA: TGCGCCAGCAGCCAGTCGGTCCTAGCGGGAGGGGAGACCCAGTACTTC; CDR3 protein: CASSQSVLAGGETQYF
J gene: TRBJ2-1; D gene: -; V gene: TRBV6-1; clone size: -; CDR3 DNA: TGTGCCGTTCGGACAGACTACAATGAGCAGTTCTTC; CDR3 protein: CAVRTDYNEQFF
J gene: TRBJ2-5; D gene: -; V gene: TRBV7-9; clone size: -; CDR3 DNA: TGTGCCAGCAGTCCCGTGGGGACCCAGTACTTC; CDR3 protein: CASSPVGTQYF
J gene: TRBJ1-2; D gene: TRBD1; V gene: TRBV10-3; clone size: -; CDR3 DNA: TGTGCCAGCAGTGAGGACAGGGGACCCTATGGCTACACCTTC; CDR3 protein: CASSEDRGPYGYTF
J gene: TRBJ2-5; D gene: -; V gene: TRBV27; clone size: -; CDR3 DNA: TGTGCCAGCCGAAGAGGCTCGGAGACCCAGTACTTC; CDR3 protein: CASRRGSETQYF
J gene: TRBJ2-2; D gene: TRBD1; V gene: TRBV6-1; clone size: -; CDR3 DNA: TGTGCCAGCAGGCTTCCCGGGACAGAGATTTTAGGCACCGGGGAGCTGTTTTTT; CDR3 protein: CASRLPGTEILGTGELFF
J gene: TRBJ2-7; D gene: -; V gene: TRBV24-1; clone size: -; CDR3 DNA: TGTGCCACCAGTGATCGACAGGGAGGATCCTACGAGCAGTACTTC; CDR3 protein: CATSDRQGGSYEQYF
J gene: TRBJ1-4; D gene: -; V gene: TRBV25-1; clone size: few; CDR3 DNA: TGTGCCAGCAGTGAATATGAAAAACTGTTTTTT; CDR3 protein: CASSEYEKLFF
J gene: TRBJ2-3; D gene: -; V gene: TRBV6-1; clone size: -; CDR3 DNA: TGTGCCAGCAGGAGGAAGGCCATCACAGATACGCAGTATTTT; CDR3 protein: CASRRKAITDTQYF
J gene: TRBJ2-1; D gene: -; V gene: TRBV27; clone size: -; CDR3 DNA: TGTGCCAGCAGTTCTACAACGATGACGATCTACAATGAGCAGTTCTTC; CDR3 protein: CASSSTTMTIYNEQFF
J gene: TRBJ2-5; D gene: TRBD2; V gene: TRBV20-1; clone size: -; CDR3 DNA: TGCAGTGCCCTGGGGACTAGCAAAGGCCAAGAGACCCAGTACTTC; CDR3 protein: CSALGTSKGQETQYF
J gene: TRBJ1-1; D gene: -; V gene: TRBV6-1; clone size: -; CDR3 DNA: TGTGCCAGCAGTGTAAATGAGAACACTGAAGCTTTCTTT; CDR3 protein: CASSVNENTEAFF
J gene: TRBJ1-1; D gene: -; V gene: TRBV6-2/TRBV6-3; clone size: -; CDR3 DNA: TGTGCCAGCAGTTTAGCATCAGGCGGGGGCACTGAAGCTTTCTTT; CDR3 protein: CASSLASGGGTEAFF
J gene: TRBJ1-1; D gene: TRBD1; V gene: TRBV25-1; clone size: -; CDR3 DNA: TGTGCCAGCAGTGGTGAGGGGACAGGGACGTACACTGAAGCTTTCTTT; CDR3 protein: CASSGEGTGTYTEAFF
J gene: TRBJ2-7; D gene: TRBD2; V gene: TRBV7-2; clone size: few; CDR3 DNA: TGTGCCAGCAGCTTAAACGGGGGGTTCGACGAGCAGTACTTC; CDR3 protein: CASSLNGGFDEQYF
J gene: TRBJ2-7; D gene: -; V gene: TRBV2; clone size: once; CDR3 DNA: TGTGCCAGCAGTGAAGGTTCACTACAGATAGGTTACGAGCAGTACTTC; CDR3 protein: CASSEGSLQIGYEQYF
J gene: TRBJ2-5; D gene: -; V gene: TRBV5-5; clone size: -; CDR3 DNA: TGTGCCAGCAGCTTGGCCAGCCCGTTTGGGACCCAGTACTTC; CDR3 protein: CASSLASPFGTQYF
J gene: TRBJ1-6; D gene: -; V gene: TRBV4-1; clone size: -; CDR3 DNA: TGCGCCAGCAGCCAAGTTGGCTCGGCCGGGTCACCCCTCCACTTT; CDR3 protein: CASSQVGSAGSPLHF
J gene: TRBJ2-6; D gene: -; V gene: TRBV28; clone size: -; CDR3 DNA: TGTGCCAGCAGGTTATCACAGAGGACTGGGGCCAACGTCCTGACTTTC; CDR3 protein: CASRLSQRTGANVLTF
J gene: TRBJ2-1; D gene: -; V gene: TRBV7-2; clone size: -; CDR3 DNA: TGTGCCCGCAGCCAACTAAGCTCCTACAATGAGCAGTTCTTC; CDR3 protein: CARSQLSSYNEQFF
J gene: TRBJ1-1; D gene: -; V gene: TRBV20-1; clone size: many; CDR3 DNA: TGCAGTGCTAGTAGGGGTCAAAACACTGAAGCTTTCTTT; CDR3 protein: CSASRGQNTEAFF
J gene: TRBJ2-1; D gene: TRBD2; V gene: TRBV20-1; clone size: many; CDR3 DNA: TGCAGTGCTACACTAGCGGAGAATGAGCAGTTCTTC; CDR3 protein: CSATLAENEQFF
J gene: TRBJ2-7; D gene: TRBD2; V gene: TRBV6-5; clone size: -; CDR3 DNA: TGTGCCAGCACCCGGACTAGCGGGAAGGACGGGCAGTACTTC; CDR3 protein: CASTRTSGKDGQYF
J gene: TRBJ1-6; D gene: -; V gene: TRBV14; clone size: few; CDR3 DNA: TGTGCCAGCAGCCAGCCAGGGATCTATAATTCACCCCTCCACTTT; CDR3 protein: CASSQPGIYNSPLHF
J gene: TRBJ1-2; D gene: -; V gene: TRBV11-2; clone size: -; CDR3 DNA: TGTGCCAGCAGCTTGGACAGCCCTGAGGATGGCTACACCTTC; CDR3 protein: CASSLDSPEDGYTF
J gene: TRBJ2-7; D gene: -; V gene: TRBV6-2/TRBV6-3; clone size: few; CDR3 DNA: TGTGCCAGCAGAAACTCCTACGAGCAGTACTTC; CDR3 protein: CASRNSYEQYF
J gene: TRBJ1-5; D gene: TRBD1; V gene: TRBV6-1; clone size: few; CDR3 DNA: TGTGCCAGCAGTGTAAAACAGGGGGCTCAGCCCCAGCATTTT; CDR3 protein: CASSVKQGAQPQHF
J gene: TRBJ2-4; D gene: TRBD2; V gene: TRBV7-9; clone size: -; CDR3 DNA: TGTGCCAGCAGCTCTACTAGCGCGGGAAACATTCAGTACTTC; CDR3 protein: CASSSTSAGNIQYF
J gene: TRBJ1-6; D gene: -; V gene: TRBV20-1; clone size: -; CDR3 DNA: TGCAGTGCTAGAGATCTCCGGGCAGCCGGTAATTCACCCCTCCACTTT; CDR3 protein: CSARDLRAAGNSPLHF
J gene: TRBJ2-3; D gene: TRBD1; V gene: TRBV20-1; clone size: -; CDR3 DNA: TGCAGTGCTAGAGCCGATCCGGGACAGCTTTTCACAGGTACGCAGTATTTT; CDR3 protein: CSARADPGQLFTGTQYF
J gene: TRBJ1-2; D gene: TRBD1; V gene: TRBV28; clone size: once; CDR3 DNA: TGTGCCAGCAACATGGGACAGTATTGCTACACCTTC; CDR3 protein: CASNMGQYCYTF
J gene: TRBJ1-1; D gene: -; V gene: TRBV10-2; clone size: -; CDR3 DNA: TGCGCCAGCCGTACTCGGAACACTGAAGCTTTCTTT; CDR3 protein: CASRTRNTEAFF
J gene: TRBJ1-5; D gene: -; V gene: TRBV20-1; clone size: many; CDR3 DNA: TGCAGTGCTAGAATCGGGAGCGTACAGCCCCAGCATTTT; CDR3 protein: CSARIGSVQPQHF
J gene: TRBJ2-1; D gene: TRBD1; V gene: TRBV12-3/TRBV12-4; clone size: once; CDR3 DNA: TGTGCCAGCAGTTTACAGGGGGCGGAGTACAATGAGCAGTTCTTC; CDR3 protein: CASSLQGAEYNEQFF
J gene: TRBJ2-2; D gene: TRBD1; V gene: TRBV19; clone size: -; CDR3 DNA: TGTGCCAGTAGGGGGTCGACAGGGCTGGTCACCGGGGAGCTGTTTTTT; CDR3 protein: CASRGSTGLVTGELFF
J gene: TRBJ1-2; D gene: TRBD1; V gene: TRBV6-1; clone size: many; CDR3 DNA: TGTGCCAGCAGTCGCGGACAGGGAAGCTATGGCTACACCTTC; CDR3 protein: CASSRGQGSYGYTF
J gene: TRBJ2-3; D gene: TRBD1; V gene: TRBV20-1; clone size: few; CDR3 DNA: TGCAGTGCTCCCGGGACAGGGGGGTGGAATACGCAGTATTTT; CDR3 protein: CSAPGTGGWNTQYF